A single sample gave rise to the 8 T cell receptor beta chains below, sequenced in a study of T cell responses to AZD1222 COVID-19 vaccine (dated by TCRdb to about 2021). The library was generated by the immunoSEQ multiplex PCR assay. TCRdb holds this immuneACCESS table with in-frame rearrangements only. Some clones are missing; in checked studies, unresolved V genes explain under half, and the rest has no known cause. The sample yields roughly 95,000 clones; 80% to 95% were counted once. 3.1% of the sample is held by the ten biggest clonotypes. The sample's time point label, decoded: about 28 days (+/-7) after the second vaccine dose. The specimen comprised peripheral blood, sampled 28 days after the second AZD1222 dose. The receptors were sampled from an adult who received the AZD1222 COVID-19 vaccine.

The chain has TRBV7-2 and TRBJ2-7, with 9 bases matching TRBD1. The ends lost 5 bases at V and 4 bases at J; junction bases unmatched: 9. From germline, CDR1 is SGHTA and CDR2 FQGNSA. The CDR3 has 15 amino acids. As DNA, the CDR3 is TGTGCCAGCAGCCAGAGGACAGGGGATCTGTACGAGCAGTACTTC. This translates into CASSQRTGDLYEQYF. Looking up the rest from reference TRBV7-2 and TRBJ2-7 gives the full variable domain: GAGVSQSPSNKVTEKGKDVELRCDPISGHTALYWYRQSLGQGLEFLIYFQGNSAPDKSGLPSDRFSAERTGGSVSTLTIQRTQQEDSAVYLCASSQRTGDLYEQYFGPGTRLTVT.

This clone has only a few counts. V gene TRBV9 combines with J gene TRBJ2-2; D ambiguous. The CDR3 is made up of 12 amino acids. V lost 3 bases and J 15 bases, leaving 15 bases between the germline ends. Germline V CDR1 and CDR2: SGDLS, YYNGEE. The CDR3 nucleotides are TGTGCCAGCAGCGGCGATGGGCATAAGGTGTTTTTT. It encodes CASSGDGHKVFF.

V is TRBV15 and J is TRBJ2-7; TRBD1 aligns across 7 bases. The trim removed 0 bases at V and 2 bases at J, leaving 4 bases unmatched. CDR1 is LNHNV, CDR2 YYDKDF, per germline (reference sequence). This CDR3 is 15 amino acids long. This CDR3 reads CATSRDRGQTYEQYF. The CDR3 coding sequence is TGTGCCACCAGCAGAGATAGGGGACAGACCTACGAGCAGTACTTC. Combining the CDR3 with reference TRBV15 and TRBJ2-7 gives the whole variable domain DAMVIQNPRYQVTQFGKPVTLSCSQTLNHNVMYWYQQKSSQAPKLLFHYYDKDFNNEADTPDNFQSRRPNTSFCFLDIRSPGLGDTAMYLCATSRDRGQTYEQYFGPGTRLTVT.

V usage is TRBV10-3 and J usage is TRBJ2-3, with D possibly being TRBD1 or TRBD2 (5 bases each). CDR1 is ENHRY and CDR2 is SYGVKD in the germline V gene. The CDR3 runs 18 residues. Deletions cut 0 bases from V and 4 bases from J, with 20 bases between. The CDR3: CAISESVGRGAGADTQYF. The CDR3 nucleotides are TGTGCCATCAGTGAGTCGGTGGGAAGGGGAGCAGGAGCAGATACGCAGTATTTT.

This chain connects TRBV15 to TRBJ1-1; D is unresolved. CDR3 length equals 15 residues. CDR1 and CDR2 (germline): LNHNV, YYDKDF (reference sequence). V was shortened by 0 bases and J by 2 bases, with 10 bases between the two germline ends. Written as DNA, the CDR3 is TGTGCCACCAGCAGAGAGGGAACTCCCAACACTGAAGCTTTCTTT. It encodes CATSREGTPNTEAFF.

The chain has TRBV3-1 (or the pseudogene TRBV3-2) and TRBJ2-1, with 7 positions matching TRBD2. The V gene end was trimmed by 4 bases and the J gene end by 7 bases; junction bases not matched to a gene: 10. The CDR3 sequence is 15 residues long. Germline assignment: CDR1 LGHDT and CDR2 YNNKEL (reference sequence). The CDR3 protein is CASSRGGSRRNEQFF. In DNA, the CDR3 is TGTGCCAGCAGCCGGGGGGGGTCAAGACGGAATGAGCAGTTCTTC.

This chain links TRBV5-4 with TRBJ2-6; tentative D call: TRBD1 (6 bases). V dropped 7 bases and J dropped 0 bases, with 11 bases sitting between them. Germline loops: CDR1 SGHNT, CDR2 YYREEE (reference sequence). The CDR3 covers 15 residues. The CDR3 DNA reads as TGTGCCAGCTCAAAGGGGGACTCTGGGGCCAACGTCCTGACTTTC. Protein product: CASSKGDSGANVLTF.

This clone was recorded a few times. The chain links TRBV29-1 to TRBJ1-1, with no clear D. The CDR3 contains 13 residues. The germline V gene encodes CDR1 SQVTM and CDR2 ANQGSEA. With 8 bases removed from V and 1 base from J, the gap between germline ends came to 14 bases. The CDR3 DNA follows: TGCAGCATTACTAAAAAGGGGAACACTGAAGCTTTCTTT. Protein sequence: CSITKKGNTEAFF.